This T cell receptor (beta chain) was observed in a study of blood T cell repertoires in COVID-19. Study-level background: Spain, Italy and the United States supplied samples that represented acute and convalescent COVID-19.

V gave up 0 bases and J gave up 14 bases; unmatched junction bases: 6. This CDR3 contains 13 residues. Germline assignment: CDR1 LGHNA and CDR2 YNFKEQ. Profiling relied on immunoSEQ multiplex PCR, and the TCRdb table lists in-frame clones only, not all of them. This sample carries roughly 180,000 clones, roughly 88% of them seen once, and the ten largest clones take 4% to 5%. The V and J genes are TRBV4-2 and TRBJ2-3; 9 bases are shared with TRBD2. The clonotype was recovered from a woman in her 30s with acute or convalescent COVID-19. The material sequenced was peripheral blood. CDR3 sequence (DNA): TGTGCCAGCAGCCAAGATCGGGTAGCGGGAGCGTATTTT. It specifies CASSQDRVAGAYF.